This T cell receptor beta chain was observed in a study of memory CD4+ T cells and cytomegalovirus serostatus. General observations from the study: The CMV-associated TCR signature appears largely within the CD4+ memory repertoire.

Single viable CD3+CD4+CD8-CD45RO+ cells were sorted as the memory CD4+ T cells. The germline V gene has CDR1 MNHNS and CDR2 SASEGT. V gave up 6 bases and J gave up 6 bases; unmatched junction bases: 9. The CDR3 runs 14 residues. Method: immunoSEQ multiplex PCR; TCRdb's copy keeps in-frame clones and lacks some. The sample contains about 61,000 clones, around 81% of which appear only once. This clone has more than one count but fewer than ten. Its cognate antigen is unknown. The chain recombines TRBV6-1 with TRBJ2-7, with 9 bases identical to TRBD1. This clonotype was obtained from an adult in good health and CMV-seronegative. Some clones in this sample may be carry-over from other donors' samples. Sequenced input: memory CD4+ T cells from blood. CDR3 in DNA: TGTGCCAGCAGGAAACAGGGGGCGATCTCCGAGCAGTACTTC. It codes for CASRKQGAISEQYF.